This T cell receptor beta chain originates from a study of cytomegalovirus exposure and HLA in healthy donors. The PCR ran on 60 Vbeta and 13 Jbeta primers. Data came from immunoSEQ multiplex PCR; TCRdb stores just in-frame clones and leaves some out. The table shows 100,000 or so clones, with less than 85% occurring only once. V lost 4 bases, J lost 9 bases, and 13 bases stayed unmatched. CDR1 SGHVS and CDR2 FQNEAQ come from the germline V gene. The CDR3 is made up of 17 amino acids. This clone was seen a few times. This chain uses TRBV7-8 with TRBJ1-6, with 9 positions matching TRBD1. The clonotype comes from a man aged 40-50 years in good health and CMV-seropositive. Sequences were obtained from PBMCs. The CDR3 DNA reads TGTGCCAGCAGCTACCTTGACGCCGGGACAGGGACTTCACCCCTCCACTTT. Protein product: CASSYLDAGTGTSPLHF.